These T cell receptor beta chains were read from a single sample in a study of sequential checkpoint blockade in melanoma. This table comes from immunoSEQ multiplex PCR, and its TCRdb copy is limited to in-frame clones, with some not included. The top ten clones hold about an eighth of a sample with some 900 clones, roughly 20% of them seen once. The sequencing here drew on tumor tissue (inferred from file names), taken from a patient given nivolumab and ipilimumab in sequence. The source is a human donor with melanoma. Each CDR3 is given with its conserved first and last residue. Each record gives: V gene, J gene, CDR3 length, clone size, D gene, CDR3 protein, CDR3 DNA. A D gene is named only where the DNA matches it firmly. Clone size is stated in some rows and not others, as once, few, many or a class when expanded.

TRBV6-8	TRBJ1-4	17	-	-	CASSSPGPLGLNEKLFF	TGTGCCAGCAGCTCGCCGGGACCCCTGGGACTTAATGAAAAACTGTTTTTT
TRBV29-1	TRBJ2-5	13	-	-	CSVASGGGKTQYF	TGCAGCGTTGCTTCCGGGGGCGGAAAGACCCAGTACTTC
TRBV19	TRBJ2-1	16	-	-	CASNPDPTPSGNEQFF	TGTGCCAGTAACCCAGACCCGACCCCGTCAGGCAATGAGCAGTTCTTC
TRBV11-3	TRBJ1-3	14	medium-sized	TRBD1	CASSRTGVGNTIYF	TGTGCCAGCAGCAGAACAGGGGTTGGAAACACCATATATTTT
TRBV6-8	TRBJ1-6	16	few	TRBD1	CASSSDRVAVNSPLHF	TGTGCCAGCAGTTCCGACAGGGTGGCTGTAAATTCACCCCTCCACTTT
TRBV12-5	TRBJ2-3	14	-	TRBD1	CASTILVGRGQLYF	TGTGCCAGCACCATTTTGGTGGGTCGGGGACAGTTGTATTTT
TRBV6-8	TRBJ1-5	15	large	TRBD1	CASSKQGALGQPQHF	TGTGCCAGCAGTAAACAGGGGGCTTTAGGACAGCCCCAGCATTTT
TRBV29-1	TRBJ1-1	12	-	-	CSVGTQNTEAFF	TGCAGCGTTGGGACTCAGAACACTGAAGCTTTCTTT
TRBV1	TRBJ2-3	15	-	-	CASSQERWGHDTQYF	TGCGCCAGCAGCCAAGAACGGTGGGGGCATGATACGCAGTATTTT
TRBV23-1	TRBJ1-1	13	medium-sized	-	CASSQDSRTEAFF	TGCGCCAGCAGCCAGGACAGTCGAACTGAAGCTTTCTTT
TRBV19	TRBJ1-1	15	-	-	CASSIGSVFGTEAFF	TGTGCCAGTAGTATAGGGTCAGTCTTTGGCACTGAAGCTTTCTTT
TRBV9	TRBJ1-2	16	few	TRBD1	CASSGDRSPASGGYTF	TGTGCCAGCAGTGGGGACAGGTCACCCGCAAGTGGTGGCTACACCTTC
TRBV29-1	TRBJ1-6	14	-	TRBD1	CSVLQGDHNSPLHF	TGCAGCGTTCTCCAGGGGGACCATAATTCACCCCTCCACTTT
TRBV19	TRBJ1-1	13	-	-	CASVGGYLDEAFF	TGTGCCAGTGTTGGAGGGTATTTGGATGAAGCTTTCTTT
TRBV6-8	TRBJ1-1	13	-	-	CAIRNTGNTEAFF	TGTGCCATCAGAAACACGGGGAACACTGAAGCTTTCTTT
TRBV18	TRBJ2-7	14	-	TRBD1	CASSPSRGSYEQYF	TGTGCCAGCTCACCATCCAGGGGGTCCTACGAGCAGTACTTC